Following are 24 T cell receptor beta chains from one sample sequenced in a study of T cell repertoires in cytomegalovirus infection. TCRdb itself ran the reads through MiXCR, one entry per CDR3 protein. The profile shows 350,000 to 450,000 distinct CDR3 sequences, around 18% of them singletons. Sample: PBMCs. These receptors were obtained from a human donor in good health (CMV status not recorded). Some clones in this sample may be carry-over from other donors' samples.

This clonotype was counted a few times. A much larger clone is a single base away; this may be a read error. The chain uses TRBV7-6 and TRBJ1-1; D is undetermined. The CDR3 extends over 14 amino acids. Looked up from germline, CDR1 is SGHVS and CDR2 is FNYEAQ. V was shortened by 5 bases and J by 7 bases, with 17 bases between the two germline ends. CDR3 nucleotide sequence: TGTGCCAGCAGCCCGTTCACAGCCCACGATGAAGCTTTCTTT. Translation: CASSPFTAHDEAFF. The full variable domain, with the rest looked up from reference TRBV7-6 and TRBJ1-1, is GAGVSQSPRYKVTKRGQDVALRCDPISGHVSLYWYRQALGQGPEFLTYFNYEAQQDKSGLPNDRFSAERPEGSISTLTIQRTEQRDSAMYRCASSPFTAHDEAFFGQGTRLTVV.

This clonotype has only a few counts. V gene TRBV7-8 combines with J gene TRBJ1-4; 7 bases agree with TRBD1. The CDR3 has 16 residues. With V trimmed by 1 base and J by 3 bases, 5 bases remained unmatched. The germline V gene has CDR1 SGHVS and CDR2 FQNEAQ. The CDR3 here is CASSLVRDRPNEKLFF. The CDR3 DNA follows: TGTGCCAGCAGCTTAGTACGGGACAGACCTAATGAAAAACTGTTTTTT.

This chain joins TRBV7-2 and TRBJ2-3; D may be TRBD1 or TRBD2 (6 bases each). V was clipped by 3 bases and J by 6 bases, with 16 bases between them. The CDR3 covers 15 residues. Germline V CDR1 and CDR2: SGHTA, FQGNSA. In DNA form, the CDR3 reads TGTGCCAGCAGCTTCGTGGGGGGCGCAGCGGATACGCAGTATTTT. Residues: CASSFVGGAADTQYF.

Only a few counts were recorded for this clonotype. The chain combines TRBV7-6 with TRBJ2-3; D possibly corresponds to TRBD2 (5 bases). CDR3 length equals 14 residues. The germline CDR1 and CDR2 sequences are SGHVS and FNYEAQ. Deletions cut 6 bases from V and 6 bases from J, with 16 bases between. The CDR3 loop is CASSSGIATDTQYF. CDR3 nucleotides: TGTGCCAGCAGTTCCGGGATAGCAACGGATACGCAGTATTTT. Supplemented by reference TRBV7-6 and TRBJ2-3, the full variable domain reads GAGVSQSPRYKVTKRGQDVALRCDPISGHVSLYWYRQALGQGPEFLTYFNYEAQQDKSGLPNDRFSAERPEGSISTLTIQRTEQRDSAMYRCASSSGIATDTQYFGPGTRLTVL.

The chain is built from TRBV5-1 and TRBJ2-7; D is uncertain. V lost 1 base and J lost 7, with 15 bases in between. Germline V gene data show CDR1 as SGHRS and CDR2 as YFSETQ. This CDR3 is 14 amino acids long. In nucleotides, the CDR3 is TGCGCCAGCAGCTTGAAAGGTTCTTCAATAGAGCAGTACTTC. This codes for CASSLKGSSIEQYF.

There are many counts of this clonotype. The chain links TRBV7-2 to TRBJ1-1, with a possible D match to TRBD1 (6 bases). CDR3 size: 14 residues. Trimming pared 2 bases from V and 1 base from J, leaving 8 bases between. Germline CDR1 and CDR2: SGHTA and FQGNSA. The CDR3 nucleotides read TGTGCCAGCAGCTTACGACAGGCGAACACTGAAGCTTTCTTT. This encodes CASSLRQANTEAFF.

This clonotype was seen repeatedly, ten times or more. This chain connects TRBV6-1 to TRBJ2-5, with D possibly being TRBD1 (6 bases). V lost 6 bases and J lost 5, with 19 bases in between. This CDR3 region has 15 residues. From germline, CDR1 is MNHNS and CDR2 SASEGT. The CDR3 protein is CASRYTTGRVETQYF. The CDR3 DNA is TGTGCCAGCAGATATACGACAGGACGCGTTGAGACCCAGTACTTC.

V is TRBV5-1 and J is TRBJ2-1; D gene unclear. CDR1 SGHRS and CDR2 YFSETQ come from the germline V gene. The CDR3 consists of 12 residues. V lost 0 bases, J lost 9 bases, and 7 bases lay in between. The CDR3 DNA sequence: TGCGCCAGCAGCTTGGCCGCGTCTGAGCAGTTCTTC. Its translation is CASSLAASEQFF.

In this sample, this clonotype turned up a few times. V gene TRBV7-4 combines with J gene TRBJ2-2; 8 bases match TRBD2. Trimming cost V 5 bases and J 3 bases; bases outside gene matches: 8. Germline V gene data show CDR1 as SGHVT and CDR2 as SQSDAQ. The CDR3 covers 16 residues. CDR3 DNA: TGTGCCAGCAGCCGGGAGGGGACTAGGTACACCGGGGAGCTGTTTTTT. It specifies CASSREGTRYTGELFF.

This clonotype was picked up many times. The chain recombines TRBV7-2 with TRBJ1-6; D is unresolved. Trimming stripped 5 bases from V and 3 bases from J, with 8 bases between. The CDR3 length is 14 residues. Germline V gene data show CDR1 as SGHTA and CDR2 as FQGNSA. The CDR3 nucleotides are TGTGCCAGCAGCCCACAGAGCTATAATTCACCCCTCCACTTT. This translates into CASSPQSYNSPLHF.

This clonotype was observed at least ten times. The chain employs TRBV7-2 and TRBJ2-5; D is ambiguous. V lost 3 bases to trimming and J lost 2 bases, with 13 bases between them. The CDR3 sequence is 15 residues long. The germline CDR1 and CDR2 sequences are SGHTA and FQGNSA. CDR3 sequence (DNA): TGTGCCAGCAGCTTTTACCGAGCCCCTCAAGAGACCCAGTACTTC. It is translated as CASSFYRAPQETQYF.

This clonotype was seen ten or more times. CDR3 coding DNA: TGTGCCAGCAGATCCCTACAGGGACCCGAATACAATGAGCAGTTCTTC. Protein: CASRSLQGPEYNEQFF. The chain employs TRBV5-5 and TRBJ2-1, with D perhaps TRBD1 (6 bases). The V gene's germline CDR1 is SGHKS and CDR2 YYEKEE (reference sequence). V dropped 5 bases and J dropped 4 bases, with 19 bases sitting between them. The CDR3 length is 16 residues.

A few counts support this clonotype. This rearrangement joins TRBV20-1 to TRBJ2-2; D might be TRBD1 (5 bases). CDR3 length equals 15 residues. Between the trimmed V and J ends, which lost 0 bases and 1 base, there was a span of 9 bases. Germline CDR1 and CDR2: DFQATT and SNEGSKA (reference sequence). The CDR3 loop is CSARDKRGNTGELFF. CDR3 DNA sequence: TGCAGTGCTAGAGATAAAAGGGGGAACACCGGGGAGCTGTTTTTT.

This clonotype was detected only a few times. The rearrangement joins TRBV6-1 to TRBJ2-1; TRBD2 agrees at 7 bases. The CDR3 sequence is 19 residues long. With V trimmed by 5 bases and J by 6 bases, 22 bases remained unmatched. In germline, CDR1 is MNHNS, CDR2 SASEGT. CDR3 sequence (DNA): TGTGCCAGCAGTAACAGAGCGGGATTATCCCTCGGGGTACGCAATGAGCAGTTCTTC. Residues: CASSNRAGLSLGVRNEQFF.

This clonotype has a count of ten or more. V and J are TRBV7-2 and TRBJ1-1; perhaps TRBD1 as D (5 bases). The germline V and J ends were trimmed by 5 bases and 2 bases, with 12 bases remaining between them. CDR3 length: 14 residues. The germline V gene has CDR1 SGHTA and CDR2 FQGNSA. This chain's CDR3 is CASSPRQSNTEAFF. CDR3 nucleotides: TGTGCCAGCAGCCCAAGACAGTCAAACACTGAAGCTTTCTTT.

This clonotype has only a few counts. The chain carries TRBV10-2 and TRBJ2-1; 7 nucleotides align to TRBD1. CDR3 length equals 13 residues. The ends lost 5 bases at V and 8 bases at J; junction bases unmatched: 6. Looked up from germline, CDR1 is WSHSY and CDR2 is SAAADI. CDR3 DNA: TGCGCCAGCAGTACGAACAGGGGCTATGAGCAGTTCTTC. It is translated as CASSTNRGYEQFF.

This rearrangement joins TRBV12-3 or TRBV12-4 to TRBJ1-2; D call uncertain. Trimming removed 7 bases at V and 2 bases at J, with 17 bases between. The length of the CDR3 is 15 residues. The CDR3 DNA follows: TGTGCCAGCACCGCGTCCATGGACTTCAACTATGGCTACACCTTC. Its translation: CASTASMDFNYGYTF.

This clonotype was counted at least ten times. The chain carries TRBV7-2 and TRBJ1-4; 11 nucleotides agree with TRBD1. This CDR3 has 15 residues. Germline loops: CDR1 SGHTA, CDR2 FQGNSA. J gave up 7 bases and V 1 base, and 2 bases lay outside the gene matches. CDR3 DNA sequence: TGTGCCAGCAGCTTAGGGACAGGGGGCACTGAAAAACTGTTTTTT. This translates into CASSLGTGGTEKLFF.

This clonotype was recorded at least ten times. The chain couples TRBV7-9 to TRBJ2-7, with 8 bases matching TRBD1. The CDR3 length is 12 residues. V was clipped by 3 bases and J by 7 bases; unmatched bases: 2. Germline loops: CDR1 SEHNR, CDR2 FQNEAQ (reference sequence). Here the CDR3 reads CASSLGTGEQYF. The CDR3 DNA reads TGTGCCAGCAGCTTGGGGACAGGTGAGCAGTACTTC.

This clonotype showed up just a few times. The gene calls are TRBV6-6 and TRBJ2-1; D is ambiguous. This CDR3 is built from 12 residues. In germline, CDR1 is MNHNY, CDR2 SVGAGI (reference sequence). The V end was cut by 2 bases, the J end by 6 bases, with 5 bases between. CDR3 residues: CASSYQANEQFF. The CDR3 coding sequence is TGTGCCAGCAGTTACCAAGCCAATGAGCAGTTCTTC.

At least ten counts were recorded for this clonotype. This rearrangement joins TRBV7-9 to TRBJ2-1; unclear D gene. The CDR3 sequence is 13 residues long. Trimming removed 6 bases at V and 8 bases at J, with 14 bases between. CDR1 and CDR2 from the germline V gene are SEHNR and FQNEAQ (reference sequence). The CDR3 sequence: CASRLTSGHEQFF. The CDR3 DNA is TGTGCCAGCAGACTAACCTCCGGGCATGAGCAGTTCTTC.

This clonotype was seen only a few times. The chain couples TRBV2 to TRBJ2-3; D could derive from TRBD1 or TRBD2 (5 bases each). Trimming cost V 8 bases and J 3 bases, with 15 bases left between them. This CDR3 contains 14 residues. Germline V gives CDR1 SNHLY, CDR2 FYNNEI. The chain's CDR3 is CASGGRGSTDTQYF. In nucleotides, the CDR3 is TGTGCCAGCGGAGGAAGGGGTTCAACAGATACGCAGTATTTT.

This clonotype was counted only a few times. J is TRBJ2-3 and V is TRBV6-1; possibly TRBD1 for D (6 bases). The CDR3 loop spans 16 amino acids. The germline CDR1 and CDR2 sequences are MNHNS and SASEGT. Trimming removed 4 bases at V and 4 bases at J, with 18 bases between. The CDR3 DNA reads TGTGCCAGCAGTGCCCGAGCCGGGACATTCGCAGATACGCAGTATTTT. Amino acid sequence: CASSARAGTFADTQYF.

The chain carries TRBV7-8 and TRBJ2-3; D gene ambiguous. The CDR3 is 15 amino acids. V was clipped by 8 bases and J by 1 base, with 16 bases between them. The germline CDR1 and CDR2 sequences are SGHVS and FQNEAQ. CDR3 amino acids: CASRPFEAGTDTQYF. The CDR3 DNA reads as TGTGCCAGCCGACCTTTCGAGGCCGGCACAGATACGCAGTATTTT.